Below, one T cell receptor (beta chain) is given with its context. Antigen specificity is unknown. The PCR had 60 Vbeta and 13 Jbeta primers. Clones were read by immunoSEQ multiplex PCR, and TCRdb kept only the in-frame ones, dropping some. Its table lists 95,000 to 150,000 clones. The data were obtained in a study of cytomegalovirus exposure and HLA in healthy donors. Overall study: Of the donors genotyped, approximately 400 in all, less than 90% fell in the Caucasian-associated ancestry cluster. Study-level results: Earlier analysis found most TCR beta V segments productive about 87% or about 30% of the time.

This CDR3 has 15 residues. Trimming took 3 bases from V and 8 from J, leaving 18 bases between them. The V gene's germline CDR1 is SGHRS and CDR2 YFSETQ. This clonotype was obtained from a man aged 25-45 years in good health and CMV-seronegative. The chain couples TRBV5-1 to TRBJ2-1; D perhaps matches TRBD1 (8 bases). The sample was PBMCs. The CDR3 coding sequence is TGCGCCAGCAGCTCCATCACAGGGGGAGGGGATGAGCAGTTCTTC. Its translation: CASSSITGGGDEQFF. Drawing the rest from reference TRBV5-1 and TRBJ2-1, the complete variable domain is KAGVTQTPRYLIKTRGQQVTLSCSPISGHRSVSWYQQTPGQGLQFLFEYFSETQRNKGNFPGRFSGRQFSNSRSEMNVSTLELGDSALYLCASSSITGGGDEQFFGPGTRLTVL.